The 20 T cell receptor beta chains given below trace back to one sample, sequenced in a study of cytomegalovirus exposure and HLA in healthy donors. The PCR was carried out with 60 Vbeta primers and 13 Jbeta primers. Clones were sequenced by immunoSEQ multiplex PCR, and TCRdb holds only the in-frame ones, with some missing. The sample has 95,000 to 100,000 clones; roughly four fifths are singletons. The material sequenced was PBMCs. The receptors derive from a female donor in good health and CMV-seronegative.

This CDR3 is CASIRTGEGQPQHF. CDR3 coding DNA: TGTGCCAGCATTAGGACAGGGGAAGGCCAGCCCCAGCATTTT. The chain is built from TRBV6-1 and TRBJ1-5, with 9 bases aligning to TRBD1. Germline-derived CDR1 and CDR2 are MNHNS and SASEGT. The CDR3 is made up of 14 amino acids. With 7 bases clipped from V and 7 bases from J, the junction kept 8 bases outside the gene matches.

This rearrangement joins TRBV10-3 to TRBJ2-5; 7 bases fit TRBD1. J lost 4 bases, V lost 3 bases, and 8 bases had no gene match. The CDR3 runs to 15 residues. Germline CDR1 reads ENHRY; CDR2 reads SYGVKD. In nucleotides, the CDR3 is TGTGCCATCAGTGATCGGGACAGAGAGGGAGAGACCCAGTACTTC. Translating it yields CAISDRDREGETQYF.

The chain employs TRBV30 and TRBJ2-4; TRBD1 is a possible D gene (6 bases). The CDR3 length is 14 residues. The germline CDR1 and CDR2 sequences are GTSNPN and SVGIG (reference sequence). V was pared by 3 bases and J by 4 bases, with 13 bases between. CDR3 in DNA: TGTGCCTGGAGCGAAACAGGGTTTAAAAACATTCAGTACTTC. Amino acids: CAWSETGFKNIQYF.

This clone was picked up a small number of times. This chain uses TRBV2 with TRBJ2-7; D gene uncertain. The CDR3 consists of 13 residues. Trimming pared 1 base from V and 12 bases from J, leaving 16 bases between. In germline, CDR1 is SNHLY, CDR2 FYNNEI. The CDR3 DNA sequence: TGTGCCAGCAGTGAAGAAGAAGCCCGTCCCCCGTACTTC. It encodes CASSEEEARPPYF.

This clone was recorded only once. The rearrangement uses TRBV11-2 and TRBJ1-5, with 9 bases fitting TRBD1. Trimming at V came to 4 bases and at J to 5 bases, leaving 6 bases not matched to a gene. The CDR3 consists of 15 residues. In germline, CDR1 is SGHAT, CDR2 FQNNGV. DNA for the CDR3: TGTGCCAGCAGCTCCCACAGGGGGCCTGATCAGCCCCAGCATTTT. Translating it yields CASSSHRGPDQPQHF. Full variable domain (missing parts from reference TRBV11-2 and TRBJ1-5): EAGVAQSPRYKIIEKRQSVAFWCNPISGHATLYWYQQILGQGPKLLIQFQNNGVVDDSQLPKDRFSAERLKGVDSTLKIQPAKLEDSAVYLCASSSHRGPDQPQHFGDGTRLSIL.

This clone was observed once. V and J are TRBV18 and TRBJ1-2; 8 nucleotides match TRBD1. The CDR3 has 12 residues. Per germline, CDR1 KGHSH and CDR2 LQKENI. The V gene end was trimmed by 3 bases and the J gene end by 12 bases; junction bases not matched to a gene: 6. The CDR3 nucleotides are TGTGCCAGCTCACCCCAGGACAGGGAGGACACCTTC. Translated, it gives CASSPQDREDTF.

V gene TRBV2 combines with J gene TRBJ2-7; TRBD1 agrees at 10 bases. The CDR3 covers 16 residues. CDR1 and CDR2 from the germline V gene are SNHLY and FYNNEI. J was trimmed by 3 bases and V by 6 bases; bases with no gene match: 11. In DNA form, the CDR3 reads TGTGCCAGCAGCGGCCACTGGACAGGGGGTTTCTACGAGCAGTACTTC. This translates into CASSGHWTGGFYEQYF.

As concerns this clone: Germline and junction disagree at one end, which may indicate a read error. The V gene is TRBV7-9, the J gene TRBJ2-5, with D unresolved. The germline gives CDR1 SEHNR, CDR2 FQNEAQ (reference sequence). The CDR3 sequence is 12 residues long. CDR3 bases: TGTTCCAGCAGCTTAGTACTAGAGACCCAGTACTTC. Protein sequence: CSSSLVLETQYF.

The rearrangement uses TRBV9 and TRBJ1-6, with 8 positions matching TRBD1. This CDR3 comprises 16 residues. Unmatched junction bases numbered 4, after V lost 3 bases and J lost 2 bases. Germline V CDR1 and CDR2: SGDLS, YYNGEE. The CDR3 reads CASSETGAPYNSPLHF. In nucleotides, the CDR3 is TGTGCCAGCAGCGAGACAGGGGCACCCTATAATTCACCCCTCCACTTT.

CDR3 amino acids: CASSARGSTEAFF. CDR3 DNA sequence: TGTGCCAGCAGTGCCAGGGGCTCGACTGAAGCTTTCTTT. The chain carries TRBV25-1 and TRBJ1-1; D is perhaps TRBD1 (6 bases). Germline CDR1 and CDR2: MGHDK and SYGVNS. V lost 4 bases and J 5 bases, leaving 11 bases between the germline ends. The CDR3 sequence is 13 residues long.

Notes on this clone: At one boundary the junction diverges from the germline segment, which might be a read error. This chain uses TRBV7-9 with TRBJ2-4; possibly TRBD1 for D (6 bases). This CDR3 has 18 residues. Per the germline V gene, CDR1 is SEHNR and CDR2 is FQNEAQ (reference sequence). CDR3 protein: CSSSPRPGQSLAKNIQYF. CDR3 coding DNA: TGTTCCAGCAGCCCCCGTCCCGGACAGAGCCTAGCCAAAAACATTCAGTACTTC.

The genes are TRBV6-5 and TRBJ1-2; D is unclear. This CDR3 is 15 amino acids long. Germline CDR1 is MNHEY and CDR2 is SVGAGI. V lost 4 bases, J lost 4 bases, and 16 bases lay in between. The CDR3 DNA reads TGTGCCAGCAGTTCCCTTACTTCTGGAGGCTATGGCTACACCTTC. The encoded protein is CASSSLTSGGYGYTF.

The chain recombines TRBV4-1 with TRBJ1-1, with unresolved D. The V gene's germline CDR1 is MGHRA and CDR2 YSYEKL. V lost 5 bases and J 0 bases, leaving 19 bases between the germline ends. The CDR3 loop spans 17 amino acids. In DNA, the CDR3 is TGCGCCAGCAGCTATAGAAGAGCGCAGAGGCTGAACACTGAAGCTTTCTTT. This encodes CASSYRRAQRLNTEAFF.

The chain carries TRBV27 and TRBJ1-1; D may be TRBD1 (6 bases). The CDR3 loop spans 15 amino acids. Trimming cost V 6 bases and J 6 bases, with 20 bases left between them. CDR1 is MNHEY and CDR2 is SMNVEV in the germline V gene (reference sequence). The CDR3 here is CASSYQQGSLAEAFF. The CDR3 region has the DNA TGTGCCAGCAGCTACCAACAGGGATCTCTGGCTGAAGCTTTCTTT.

The DNA of the CDR3 is TGTGCCAGCAGTGACTCCGCTAGCGGGGGGGCCAATACGCAGTATTTT. This encodes CASSDSASGGANTQYF. The genes are TRBV6-4 and TRBJ2-3; 12 bases align to TRBD2. Trimming cost V 0 bases and J 7 bases; bases outside gene matches: 5. The CDR3 contains 16 residues. Per the germline V gene, CDR1 is MRHNA and CDR2 is SNTAGT.

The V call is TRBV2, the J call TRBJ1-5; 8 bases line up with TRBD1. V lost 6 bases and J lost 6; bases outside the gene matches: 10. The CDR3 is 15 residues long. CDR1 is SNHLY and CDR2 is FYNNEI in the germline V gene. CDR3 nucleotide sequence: TGTGCCAGCAGAGGGGGGGCGGACAGGGTTCAGCCCCAGCATTTT. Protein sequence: CASRGGADRVQPQHF.

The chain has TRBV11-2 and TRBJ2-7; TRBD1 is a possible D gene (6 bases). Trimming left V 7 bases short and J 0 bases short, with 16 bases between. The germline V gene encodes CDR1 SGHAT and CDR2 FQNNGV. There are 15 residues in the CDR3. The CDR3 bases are TGTGCCAGCACCTGGACAGACGACCCCTCCTACGAGCAGTACTTC. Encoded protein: CASTWTDDPSYEQYF.

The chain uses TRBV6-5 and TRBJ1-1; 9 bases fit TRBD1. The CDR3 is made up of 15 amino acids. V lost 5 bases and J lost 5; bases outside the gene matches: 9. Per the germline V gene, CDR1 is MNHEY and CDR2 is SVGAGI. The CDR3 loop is CASSPQGAFITEAFF. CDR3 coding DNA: TGTGCCAGCAGTCCACAGGGGGCGTTTATAACTGAAGCTTTCTTT.

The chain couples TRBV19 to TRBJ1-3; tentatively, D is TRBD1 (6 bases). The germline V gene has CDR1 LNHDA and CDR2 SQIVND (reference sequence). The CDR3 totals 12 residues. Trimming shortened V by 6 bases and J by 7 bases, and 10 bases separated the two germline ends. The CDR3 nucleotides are TGTGCCAGTAGCTTCACAGGGAACACCATATATTTT. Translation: CASSFTGNTIYF. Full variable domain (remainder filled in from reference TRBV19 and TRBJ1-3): DGGITQSPKYLFRKEGQNVTLSCEQNLNHDAMYWYRQDPGQGLRLIYYSQIVNDFQKGDIAEGYSVSREKKESFPLTVTSAQKNPTAFYLCASSFTGNTIYFGEGSWLTVV.

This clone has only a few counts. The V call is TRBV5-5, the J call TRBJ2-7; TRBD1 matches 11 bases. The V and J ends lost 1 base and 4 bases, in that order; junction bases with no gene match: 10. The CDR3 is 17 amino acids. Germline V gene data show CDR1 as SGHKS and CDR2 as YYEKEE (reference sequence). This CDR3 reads CASSLRAQDRGQYEQYF. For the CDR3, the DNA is TGTGCCAGCAGCTTGAGGGCCCAGGACAGGGGGCAATACGAGCAGTACTTC.